Shown below are 5 T cell receptor beta chains from a single sample sequenced in a study of CXCR3-negative and CXCR3-positive naive CD8 T cells. Study-level findings and limits: CXCR3-positive naive cells carried more hydrophobic TRB CDR3s than CXCR3-negative naive cells did.

The study made its TRB cDNA libraries by 5' RACE, adding UMI labels. One entry per CDR3 protein, without DNA, is what TCRdb gives after re-calling the 5' RACE reads. Its listing shows under 90,000 distinct CDR3 sequences. No antigens are known for them. The sequenced sample consisted of naive CXCR3+ CD8+ T cells from blood. Subset reported: CD45RO-CCR7+CD27+CD95- naive CD8+ T cells expressing CXCR3 (TNR3+). These receptors all stem from a human donor in good health. Some clones in this sample may be carry-over from other donors' samples.

The gene calls are TRBV5-1 and TRBJ2-7; TCRdb gives TRBD2 as the D gene, but with no DNA this cannot be confirmed. The CDR3 covers 13 residues. Germline assignment: CDR1 SGHRS and CDR2 YFSETQ. The CDR3 spells CASSSDPEGEQYF.

The chain employs TRBV6-6 and TRBJ2-5; checking the TCRdb D call of TRBD1 is not possible without DNA. Per germline, CDR1 MNHNY and CDR2 SVGAGI (reference sequence). CDR3 length: 14 residues. The CDR3 loop reads CASSLSPGGETQYF.

The chain recombines TRBV30 with TRBJ2-7; TCRdb's D gene call, TRBD2, goes unchecked for lack of DNA. The germline V gene has CDR1 GTSNPN and CDR2 SVGIG (reference sequence). This CDR3 spans 14 amino acids. This CDR3 reads CALLVTGDLYEQYF.

J is TRBJ2-3 and V is TRBV29-1; TCRdb lists TRBD2, though no DNA is available to test this call. This CDR3 is built from 15 residues. Germline values: CDR1 SQVTM, CDR2 ANQGSEA. The CDR3 protein is CSVEGGGDPTDTQYF.

This rearrangement joins TRBV28 to TRBJ1-2; TCRdb's assignment of TRBD1 cannot be checked, as there is no DNA. The germline CDR1 and CDR2 sequences are MDHEN and SYDVKM. There are 14 residues in the CDR3. Here the CDR3 reads CASSFYSGQQGYTF.